This T cell receptor (beta chain) stems from a study of blood T cell repertoires in COVID-19. Study summary: The United States, Italy and Spain provided the acute and convalescent COVID-19 samples.

In the source study's methods: Amplification of reference gene primers was used by the study to estimate nucleated cell counts. Clones were sequenced by immunoSEQ multiplex PCR, and TCRdb holds only the in-frame ones, with some missing. V, J and clone size are taken as reported in that table, and D and trimming were inferred from the DNA itself. The sample shows about 260,000 clones, over 80% of them seen only once. The germline CDR1 and CDR2 sequences are MNHEY and SVGAGI. This CDR3 comprises 14 residues. V lost 4 bases to trimming and J lost 7 bases; unmatched junction nucleotides: 8. This sequence originates from a middle-aged woman who had recovered from COVID-19. The sample consisted of peripheral blood. V gene TRBV6-5 combines with J gene TRBJ1-2; 8 bases line up with TRBD1. In DNA form, the CDR3 reads TGTGCCAGCAGTTCCCTCGGGGACAGGTCTGGCTACACCTTC. This translates into CASSSLGDRSGYTF.